These T cell receptor beta chains were read from a single sample in a study of blood T cell repertoires in COVID-19. Libraries were prepared by immunoSEQ multiplex PCR; TCRdb keeps only in-frame clonotypes and omits some of them. The profile shows roughly 380,000 clones, around 85% of them singletons. Sequenced sample: peripheral blood. Every receptor here comes from a woman aged 18-29 years with acute or convalescent COVID-19. Each CDR3 is given with its conserved first and last residue. D genes are given only for firm matches. Size tells how often a clone was seen (once, few, many) or the class of an expanded clone, and some rows leave it out.

V,D,J,size,CDR3,DNA
TRBV7-2,-,TRBJ1-5,few,CTSSFGWTDQPQHF,TGTACCAGCAGCTTCGGCTGGACAGATCAGCCCCAGCATTTT
TRBV3-1/TRBV3-2,-,TRBJ1-1,-,CASSQVRVNTEAFF,TGTGCCAGCAGCCAAGTCAGGGTAAACACTGAAGCTTTCTTT
TRBV11-2,-,TRBJ1-5,-,CASSLGGYSNQPQHF,TGTGCCAGCAGCTTGGGAGGATATAGCAATCAGCCCCAGCATTTT
TRBV6-1,-,TRBJ2-7,-,CASSEVGEQYF,TGTGCCAGCAGTGAAGTCGGGGAGCAGTACTTC
TRBV11-3,-,TRBJ2-1,-,CASSLGSVTYNEQFF,TGTGCCAGCAGCTTAGGAAGCGTCACCTACAATGAGCAGTTCTTC
TRBV25-1,TRBD1,TRBJ2-7,-,CASRGQAYEQYF,TGTGCCAGCCGGGGACAGGCCTACGAGCAGTACTTC
TRBV5-1,TRBD2,TRBJ2-5,-,CASRPGTSGQETQYF,TGCGCCAGCAGACCCGGGACTAGCGGACAAGAGACCCAGTACTTC
TRBV2,TRBD1,TRBJ2-2,-,CASSEETGNAGELFF,TGTGCCAGCAGTGAGGAGACAGGGAATGCCGGGGAGCTGTTTTTT
TRBV5-1,-,TRBJ1-1,-,CASSFNRETEAFF,TGCGCCAGCAGCTTTAACAGGGAAACTGAAGCTTTCTTT
TRBV24-1,TRBD2,TRBJ2-3,-,CATSDFGAGDADTQYF,TGTGCCACCAGTGATTTTGGGGCGGGAGATGCAGATACGCAGTATTTT
TRBV27,TRBD1,TRBJ1-1,-,CASSQGTGGTEAFF,TGTGCCAGCAGTCAAGGGACAGGGGGAACTGAAGCTTTCTTT
TRBV9,TRBD1,TRBJ1-2,-,CASSGGQGQAGYTF,TGTGCCAGCAGCGGTGGACAGGGGCAGGCTGGCTACACCTTC
TRBV20-1,-,TRBJ1-2,once,CSASSYSGGDYGYTF,TGCAGTGCTAGTTCGTATTCGGGGGGTGACTATGGCTACACCTTC
TRBV7-9,TRBD1,TRBJ1-5,-,CASSLDRGNQPQHF,TGTGCCAGCAGCTTGGACAGGGGTAATCAGCCCCAGCATTTT
TRBV29-1,-,TRBJ2-1,-,CSQTSPVVNEQFF,TGCAGCCAAACTAGCCCCGTCGTCAATGAGCAGTTCTTC
TRBV19,-,TRBJ2-1,-,CASSSSFTSGEQFF,TGTGCCAGTAGTAGCTCATTCACCTCAGGGGAGCAGTTCTTC
TRBV5-1,-,TRBJ2-2,once,CASSSPSTGELFF,TGCGCCAGCAGCTCGCCTAGCACCGGGGAGCTGTTTTTT
TRBV19,-,TRBJ1-5,once,CASSLTGQLNQPQHF,TGTGCCAGTAGTTTGACAGGACAGCTCAATCAGCCCCAGCATTTT
TRBV11-3,TRBD2,TRBJ2-1,-,CASSSAGGSNEQFF,TGTGCCAGCAGCTCCGCGGGAGGGTCTAATGAGCAGTTCTTC
TRBV18,-,TRBJ1-2,-,CASSPREAANYGYTF,TGTGCCAGCTCACCCCGAGAAGCGGCTAACTATGGCTACACCTTC
TRBV30,-,TRBJ1-1,few,CAWGGFGTRYTEAFF,TGTGCCTGGGGGGGGTTCGGGACACGGTACACTGAAGCTTTCTTT
TRBV28,TRBD1,TRBJ1-2,-,CASSSTGLLNYGYTF,TGTGCCAGCAGCTCGACAGGGTTACTAAACTATGGCTACACCTTC
TRBV14,TRBD1,TRBJ1-1,-,CASSQGQGRNTEAFF,TGTGCCAGCAGCCAAGGACAGGGGAGGAACACTGAAGCTTTCTTT
TRBV5-1,TRBD1,TRBJ2-3,few,CASNPLTGVGTDTQYF,TGCGCCAGCAACCCCCTTACAGGGGTCGGCACAGATACGCAGTATTTT